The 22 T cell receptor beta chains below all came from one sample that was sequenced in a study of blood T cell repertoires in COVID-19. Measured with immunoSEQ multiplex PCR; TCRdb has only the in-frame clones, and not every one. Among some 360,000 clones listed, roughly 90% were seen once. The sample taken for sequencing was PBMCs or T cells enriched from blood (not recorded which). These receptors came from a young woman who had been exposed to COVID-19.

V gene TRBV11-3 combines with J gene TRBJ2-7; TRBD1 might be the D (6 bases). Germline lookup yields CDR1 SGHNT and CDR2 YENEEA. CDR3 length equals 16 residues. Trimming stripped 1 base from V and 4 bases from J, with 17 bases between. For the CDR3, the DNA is TGTGCCAGCAGCTTAGCTCAGGGGATTCGAAGGTACGAGCAGTACTTC. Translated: CASSLAQGIRRYEQYF.

The CDR3 region has the DNA TGTGCCAGCAGTTTAGGGGGCTCAGTCGATGAGCAGTTCTTC. It codes for CASSLGGSVDEQFF. The chain uses TRBV28 and TRBJ2-1; TRBD1 is a possible D gene (6 bases). The ends were cut back, 2 bases at V and 8 bases at J, with 13 bases in the middle. Germline CDR1 is MDHEN and CDR2 is SYDVKM. This CDR3 region has 14 residues.

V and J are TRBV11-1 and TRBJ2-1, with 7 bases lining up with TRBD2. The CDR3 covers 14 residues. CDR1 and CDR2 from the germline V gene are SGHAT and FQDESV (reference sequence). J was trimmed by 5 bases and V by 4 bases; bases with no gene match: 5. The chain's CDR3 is CASSWDYHDNEQFF. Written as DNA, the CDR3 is TGTGCCAGCAGCTGGGACTATCACGACAATGAGCAGTTCTTC. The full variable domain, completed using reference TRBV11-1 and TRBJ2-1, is EAEVAQSPRYKITEKSQAVAFWCDPISGHATLYWYRQILGQGPELLVQFQDESVVDDSQLPKDRFSAERLKGVDSTLKIQPAELGDSAMYLCASSWDYHDNEQFFGPGTRLTVL.

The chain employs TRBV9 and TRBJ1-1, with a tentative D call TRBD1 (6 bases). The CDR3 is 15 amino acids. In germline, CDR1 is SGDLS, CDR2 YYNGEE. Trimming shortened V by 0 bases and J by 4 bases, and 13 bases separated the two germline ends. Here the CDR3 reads CASSVEGELGTEAFF. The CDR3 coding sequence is TGTGCCAGCAGCGTAGAGGGGGAGTTGGGCACTGAAGCTTTCTTT.

CDR3 sequence: CASSLVIASSYNEQFF. The CDR3 DNA sequence: TGTGCCAGCAGCTTAGTGATAGCCAGCTCCTACAATGAGCAGTTCTTC. The chain combines TRBV7-9 with TRBJ2-1; D is undetermined. Germline-derived CDR1 and CDR2 are SEHNR and FQNEAQ (reference sequence). There are 16 residues in the CDR3. Trimming cost V 1 base and J 0 bases, with 10 bases left between them.

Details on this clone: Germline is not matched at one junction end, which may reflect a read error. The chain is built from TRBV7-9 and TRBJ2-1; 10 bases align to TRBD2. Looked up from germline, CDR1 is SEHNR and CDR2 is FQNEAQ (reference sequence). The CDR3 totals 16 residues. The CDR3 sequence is CASSLAGEWPYNEQFF. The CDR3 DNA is TGTGCCAGCAGCCTAGCGGGAGAGTGGCCCTACAATGAGCAGTTCTTC.

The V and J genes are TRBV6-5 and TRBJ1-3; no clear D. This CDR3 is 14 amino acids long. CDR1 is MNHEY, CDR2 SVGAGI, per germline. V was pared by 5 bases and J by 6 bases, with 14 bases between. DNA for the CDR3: TGTGCCAGCAGTCTGAAGCCCAAAGAAAACACCATATATTTT. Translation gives CASSLKPKENTIYF.

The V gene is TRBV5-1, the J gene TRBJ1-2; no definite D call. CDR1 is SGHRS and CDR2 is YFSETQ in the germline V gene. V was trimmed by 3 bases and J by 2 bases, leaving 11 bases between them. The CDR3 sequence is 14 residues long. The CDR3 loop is CASSWEDENYGYTF. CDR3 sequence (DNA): TGCGCCAGCAGCTGGGAGGACGAAAACTATGGCTACACCTTC.

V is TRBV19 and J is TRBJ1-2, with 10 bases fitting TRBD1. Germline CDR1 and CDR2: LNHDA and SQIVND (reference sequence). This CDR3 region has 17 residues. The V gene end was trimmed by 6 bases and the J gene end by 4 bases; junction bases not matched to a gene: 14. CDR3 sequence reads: CASRPKNRDRGGYGYTF. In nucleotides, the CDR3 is TGTGCCAGTAGACCCAAGAACCGGGACAGGGGTGGCTATGGCTACACCTTC.

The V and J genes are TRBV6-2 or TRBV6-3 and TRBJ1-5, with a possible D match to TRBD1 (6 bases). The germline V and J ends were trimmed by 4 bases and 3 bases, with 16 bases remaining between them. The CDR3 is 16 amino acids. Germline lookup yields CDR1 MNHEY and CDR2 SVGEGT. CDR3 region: CASSSGLSGDNQPQHF. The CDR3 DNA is TGTGCCAGCAGTTCTGGATTGTCAGGGGACAATCAGCCCCAGCATTTT.

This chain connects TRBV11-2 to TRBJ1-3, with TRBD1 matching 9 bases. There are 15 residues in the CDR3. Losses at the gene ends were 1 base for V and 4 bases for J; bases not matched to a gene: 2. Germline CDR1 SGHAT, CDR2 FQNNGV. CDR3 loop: CASSLAGTGGNTIYF. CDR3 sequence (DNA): TGTGCCAGCAGCTTAGCGGGGACAGGGGGAAACACCATATATTTT.

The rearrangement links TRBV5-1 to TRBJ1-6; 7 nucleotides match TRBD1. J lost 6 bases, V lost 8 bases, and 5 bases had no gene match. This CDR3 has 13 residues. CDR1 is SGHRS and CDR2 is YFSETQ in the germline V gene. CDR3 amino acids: CASSGGGNSPLHF. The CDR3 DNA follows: TGCGCCAGTTCAGGGGGTGGTAATTCACCCCTCCACTTT. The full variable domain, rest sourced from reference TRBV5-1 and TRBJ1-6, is KAGVTQTPRYLIKTRGQQVTLSCSPISGHRSVSWYQQTPGQGLQFLFEYFSETQRNKGNFPGRFSGRQFSNSRSEMNVSTLELGDSALYLCASSGGGNSPLHFGNGTRLTVT.

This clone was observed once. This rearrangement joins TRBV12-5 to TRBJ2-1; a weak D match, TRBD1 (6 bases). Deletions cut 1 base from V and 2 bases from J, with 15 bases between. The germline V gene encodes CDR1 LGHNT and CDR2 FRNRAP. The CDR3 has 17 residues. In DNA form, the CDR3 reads TGTGCTAGTGGTTTGGGGCAGGGGTTTTCCCCCTACAATGAGCAGTTCTTC. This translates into CASGLGQGFSPYNEQFF.

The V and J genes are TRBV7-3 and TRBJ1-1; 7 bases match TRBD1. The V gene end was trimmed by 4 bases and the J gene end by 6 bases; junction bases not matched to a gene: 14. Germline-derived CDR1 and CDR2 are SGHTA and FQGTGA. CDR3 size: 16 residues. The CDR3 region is CASSSQGHGGSAEAFF. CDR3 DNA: TGTGCCAGCAGCTCACAGGGGCACGGCGGTAGCGCTGAAGCTTTCTTT.

The CDR3 DNA follows: TGTGCCAGCAGCGTAGGAGCGGTAACTAGCGGGACCGTCTACGAGCAGTACTTC. As protein: CASSVGAVTSGTVYEQYF. The rearrangement links TRBV9 to TRBJ2-7; 10 bases agree with TRBD2. V shed 0 bases and J 3 bases; nucleotides not matched to a gene: 12. This CDR3 contains 18 residues. Germline-derived CDR1 and CDR2 are SGDLS and YYNGEE.

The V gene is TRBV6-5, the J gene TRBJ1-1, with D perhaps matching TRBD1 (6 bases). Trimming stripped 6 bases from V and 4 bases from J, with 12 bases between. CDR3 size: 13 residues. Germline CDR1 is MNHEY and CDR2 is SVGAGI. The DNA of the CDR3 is TGTGCCAGCAGGCCAGGGGCAGCCACTGAAGCTTTCTTT. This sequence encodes CASRPGAATEAFF.

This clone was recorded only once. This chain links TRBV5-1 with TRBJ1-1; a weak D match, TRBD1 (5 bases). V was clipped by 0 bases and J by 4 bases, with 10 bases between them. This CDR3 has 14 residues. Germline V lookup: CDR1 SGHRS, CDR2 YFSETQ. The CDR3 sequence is CASSLGGTGTEAFF. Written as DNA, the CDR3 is TGCGCCAGCAGCTTGGGGGGCACGGGCACTGAAGCTTTCTTT.

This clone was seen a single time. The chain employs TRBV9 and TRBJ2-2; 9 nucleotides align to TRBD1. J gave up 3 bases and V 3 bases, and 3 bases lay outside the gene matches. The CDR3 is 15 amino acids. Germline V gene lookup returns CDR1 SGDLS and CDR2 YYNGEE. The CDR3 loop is CASSARQGDTGELFF. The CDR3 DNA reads TGTGCCAGCAGCGCGAGACAGGGGGACACCGGGGAGCTGTTTTTT.

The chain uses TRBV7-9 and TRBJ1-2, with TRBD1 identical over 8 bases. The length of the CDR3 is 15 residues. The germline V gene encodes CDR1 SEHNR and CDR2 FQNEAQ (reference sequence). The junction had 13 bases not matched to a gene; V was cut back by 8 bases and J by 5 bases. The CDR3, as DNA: TGTGCCAGCGAGGACAGGGACTTTAAAGGGTATGGCTACACCTTC. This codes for CASEDRDFKGYGYTF.

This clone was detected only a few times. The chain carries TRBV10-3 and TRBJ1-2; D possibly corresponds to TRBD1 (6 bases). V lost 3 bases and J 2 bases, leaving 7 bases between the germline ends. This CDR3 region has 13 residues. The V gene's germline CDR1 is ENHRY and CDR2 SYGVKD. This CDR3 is CAISDRGNYGYTF. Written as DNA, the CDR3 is TGTGCCATCAGTGACAGGGGAAACTATGGCTACACCTTC.

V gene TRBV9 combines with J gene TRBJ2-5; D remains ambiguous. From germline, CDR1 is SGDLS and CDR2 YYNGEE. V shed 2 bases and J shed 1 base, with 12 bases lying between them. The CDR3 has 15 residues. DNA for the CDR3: TGTGCCAGCAGCGTGGCGTTAGCTAGCCAAGAGACCCAGTACTTC. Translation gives CASSVALASQETQYF.

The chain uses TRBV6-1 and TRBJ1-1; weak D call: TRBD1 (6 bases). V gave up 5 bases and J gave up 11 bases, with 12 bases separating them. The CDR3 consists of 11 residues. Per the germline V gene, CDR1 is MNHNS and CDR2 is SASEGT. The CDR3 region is CASSRGGHAFF. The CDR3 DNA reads TGTGCCAGCAGTCGCGGGGGGCATGCTTTCTTT.